This T cell receptor (beta chain) was obtained from a study of blood T cell repertoires in COVID-19 (dated by TCRdb to 2020 to 2021). Regarding the complete study: Samples covering the acute and convalescent phases of COVID-19 were provided by collaborators in the United States, Italy and Spain. The prospective study material was composed of cDNA or gDNA derived from T cells, B-cell-depleted T cells, or PBMCs. Subjects who had been exposed to COVID-19, were actively infected with it, or had recovered from it provided the deeply sampled blood TCRbeta repertoires that made up the dataset. The repertoires were released in a freely available public database intended as a resource for research on the immune response to SARS-CoV-2. The samples were drawn from the first 160 participants of the ongoing ImmuneRACE study and from some 1,300 subjects provided by 6 global collaborators. Sample metadata almost always included a de-identified subject ID, COVID-19 status, age in years and sex. Where available, HLA class I and class II types were obtained from metadata supplied by the sample provider rather than from assay-based typing.

TCRbeta CDR3 regions were amplified from genomic DNA by means of the immunoSEQ Assay, a bias-controlled multiplex PCR. The original methods were these. Within the assay, amplification of reference gene primers was used to estimate how many nucleated cells each sample contained. To quantify the absolute abundance of each unique TCRbeta CDR3 rearrangement, sequence reads were collapsed and filtered. For each sample, productive Simpson clonality was calculated by taking the square root of Simpson's diversity index across productive rearrangements. Imported from immuneACCESS, the table was reduced by TCRdb to in-frame sequences with V and J called. These copies leave out some clones; in studies compared against another copy, an unresolved V gene accounts for under half, and the cause of the remainder is not known. That table supplies the V and J calls and clone size; D and trimming were determined from the DNA. Present in this sample are more than 150,000 clones, approximately 91% of which were seen just once. The ten biggest clones cover 5.5% to 7.5% of the sample.

At the junction V is shortened by 5 bases and J by 4 bases, with 11 bases in between. The germline V gene encodes CDR1 SGHTA and CDR2 FQGTGA. There are 13 amino acids in the CDR3, from cysteine to phenylalanine inclusive. CDR3 DNA is the only sequence kept; it has 39 bases, read in frame from the first base. The study at large found these results: The quantity of clinical and demographic metadata differed by source and by participant and was supplied without curation.

For this clone: The antigen it binds to is not known. Base-call qualities are not available, and no considerably larger clone is one nucleotide away.

Collaborating institutions collected whole blood in K2EDTA tubes following their own protocols. For TCRbeta analysis, collaborators shipped samples as frozen whole blood, isolated PBMCs, or DNA extracted from either of those sample types. The V and J genes are TRBV7-3 and TRBJ1-2, with the D gene not confidently named. This sequence originates from a man aged 35 to 55 with acute or convalescent COVID-19. The sequenced material came from peripheral blood. The nucleotide sequence reads TGTGCCAGCAGCCCCGCCGAGGGCTATGGCTACACCTTC. Translated, this gives CASSPAEGYGYTF.